The entry that follows covers one T cell receptor beta chain sequence. As originally analysed: Reference gene primers were amplified, and this amplification served to estimate nucleated cell counts. Sequencing was performed with immunoSEQ multiplex PCR; in TCRdb, only in-frame clones are kept and a portion is missing. That table furnishes V, J and clone size, whereas the DNA furnished D and trimming. Of hundreds of thousands of clones in the sample, around 87% were seen once. Assignments of participants to cohorts depended upon their own reported clinical history. The sample belongs to a study of blood T cell repertoires in COVID-19. Across the whole study: Donors in Cohort 3 counted as recovered after two negative PCRs, clearance, or symptom resolution. Researchers got acute and convalescent COVID-19 samples from the United States, Italy and Spain.

The CDR3 runs 15 residues. CDR1 is LNHDA and CDR2 is SQIVND in the germline V gene (reference sequence). Trimming pared 3 bases from V and 5 bases from J, leaving 16 bases between. Sequencing input: PBMCs or T cells enriched from blood (not recorded which). The clonotype was recovered from a man aged 40-49 years in a cohort exposed to, infected with or recovered from COVID-19 (not recorded which). The gene calls are TRBV19 and TRBJ2-5, with D perhaps TRBD1 (5 bases). The CDR3 sequence is CASSMGSAGRETQYF. The CDR3, as DNA: TGTGCCAGTAGTATGGGTTCGGCAGGGCGGGAGACCCAGTACTTC.